This T cell receptor beta chain emerged from a study of T cells after somatic rescue of genetic block. The protocol was immunoSEQ multiplex PCR, while the TCRdb copy is restricted to in-frame clones and leaves out a portion. Seen here are more than 70,000 clones, about 87% observed once, and the top ten hold around 1.6%. This clone showed up just once. This CDR3 spans 22 amino acids. J lost 0 bases, V lost 1 base, and 15 bases had no gene match. In germline, CDR1 is MDHEN, CDR2 SYDVKM. The chain joins TRBV28 to TRBJ2-7; TRBD2 agrees at 16 bases. Specimen: peripheral blood mononuclear cells (PBMCs). The source of this sequence is a woman younger than 30. The CDR3 reads CASSLYLPTPGLAGGSSYEQYF. In nucleotides, the CDR3 is TGTGCCAGCAGTTTATATCTGCCTACACCGGGACTAGCGGGAGGGTCCTCCTACGAGCAGTACTTC.